One and the same sample provided the 25 T cell receptor beta chains below, sequenced in a study of OX40 agonist ivuxolimab in advanced cancers. Assay: immunoSEQ multiplex PCR; the TCRdb copy retains only in-frame clones and omits some. The sample has tens of thousands of clones; approximately 80% are singletons. Sequenced material: CD4+ or CD8+ T cells sorted from blood, taken in a trial of the OX40 agonist ivuxolimab. The receptors originated from an adult with an advanced solid tumor such as melanoma, head and neck, liver or kidney cancer.

The rearrangement uses TRBV5-1 and TRBJ2-1, with TRBD2 matching 10 bases. The CDR3 contains 15 residues. Losses at the gene ends were 0 bases for V and 6 bases for J; bases not matched to a gene: 3. The germline CDR1 and CDR2 sequences are SGHRS and YFSETQ. The DNA of the CDR3 is TGCGCCAGCAGCTTGGCACTAGCGGGGTTCAATGAGCAGTTCTTC. It yields the protein CASSLALAGFNEQFF.

The J gene is TRBJ1-6, the V gene TRBV14; 7 nucleotides line up with TRBD1. Unmatched junction bases numbered 7, after V lost 4 bases and J lost 7 bases. The V gene's germline CDR1 is SGHDN and CDR2 FVKESK. CDR3 length equals 15 residues. The CDR3 bases are TGTGCCAGCAGCCTCCAAGGGGGCTGGAATTCACCCCTCCACTTT. Translation gives CASSLQGGWNSPLHF.

V and J are TRBV18 and TRBJ2-2, with D maybe TRBD2 (5 bases). The germline gives CDR1 KGHSH, CDR2 LQKENI. This CDR3 comprises 16 residues. Trimming left V 3 bases short and J 4 bases short, with 15 bases between. CDR3 sequence: CASSPSSISRTGELFF. DNA of the CDR3: TGTGCCAGCTCACCTTCTAGCATCTCGCGCACCGGGGAGCTGTTTTTT.

This chain connects TRBV6-6 to TRBJ1-2; D might be TRBD1 (5 bases). This CDR3 has 14 residues. The germline gives CDR1 MNHNY, CDR2 SVGAGI (reference sequence). The V end was cut by 6 bases, the J end by 6 bases, with 17 bases between. The CDR3 loop is CASSTPAGLDGYTF. The CDR3 DNA sequence: TGTGCCAGCAGCACTCCGGCAGGGTTGGATGGCTACACCTTC.

The V gene is TRBV6-1, the J gene TRBJ1-2; tentative D call: TRBD1 (5 bases). CDR1 is MNHNS and CDR2 is SASEGT in the germline V gene. V was clipped by 7 bases and J by 2 bases, with 14 bases between them. This CDR3 is built from 14 residues. The CDR3 reads CASTRGAHNYGYTF. CDR3 bases: TGTGCCAGCACCAGAGGGGCACACAACTATGGCTACACCTTC.

The chain recombines TRBV11-3 with TRBJ2-3; D might be TRBD2 (5 bases). In germline, CDR1 is SGHNT, CDR2 YENEEA. V dropped 5 bases and J dropped 11 bases, with 17 bases sitting between them. The CDR3 spans 13 residues. The CDR3 loop is CASSTGPRGMQYF. As DNA, the CDR3 is TGTGCCAGCAGCACCGGGCCCAGAGGGATGCAGTATTTT. The whole variable domain, remainder taken from reference TRBV11-3 and TRBJ2-3, is EAGVVQSPRYKIIEKKQPVAFWCNPISGHNTLYWYLQNLGQGPELLIRYENEEAVDDSQLPKDRFSAERLKGVDSTLKIQPAELGDSAVYLCASSTGPRGMQYFGPGTRLTVL.

The rearrangement joins TRBV18 to TRBJ1-1; TRBD1 matches 9 bases. The CDR3 extends over 16 amino acids. Germline V CDR1 and CDR2: KGHSH, LQKENI. The junction had 9 bases not matched to a gene; V was cut back by 6 bases and J by 1 base. CDR3 nucleotides: TGTGCCAGCTCCCAGGGACAGGGAAATTCGAACACTGAAGCTTTCTTT. It encodes CASSQGQGNSNTEAFF.

V gene TRBV7-3 combines with J gene TRBJ2-1; 7 bases match TRBD2. The CDR3 covers 15 residues. Germline CDR1 is SGHTA and CDR2 is FQGTGA. Trimming cost V 2 bases and J 4 bases; bases outside gene matches: 5. Written as DNA, the CDR3 is TGTGCCAGCAGCTTAGGGGAGGGATCGTACAATGAGCAGTTCTTC. It is translated as CASSLGEGSYNEQFF.

The rearrangement uses TRBV28 and TRBJ2-7; 12 positions match TRBD1. V lost 6 bases, J lost 5 bases, and 5 bases stayed unmatched. The CDR3 has 14 amino acids. The V gene's germline CDR1 is MDHEN and CDR2 SYDVKM. The CDR3 is CASRSGQGAHEQYF. The CDR3 bases are TGTGCCAGCAGGTCGGGACAGGGGGCCCACGAGCAGTACTTC.

J is TRBJ1-6 and V is TRBV9; 9 positions match TRBD1. Losses at the gene ends were 0 bases for V and 7 bases for J; bases not matched to a gene: 5. This CDR3 region has 16 residues. Germline V gives CDR1 SGDLS, CDR2 YYNGEE. In nucleotides, the CDR3 is TGTGCCAGCAGCGTAGCGTTTGGGACAGGGAATTCACCCCTCCACTTT. Its protein product is CASSVAFGTGNSPLHF.

This chain links TRBV5-6 with TRBJ1-2, with 8 bases that match TRBD1. In germline, CDR1 is SGHDT, CDR2 YYEEEE. The CDR3 runs 12 residues. V was clipped by 2 bases and J by 12 bases; unmatched bases: 6. CDR3 sequence (DNA): TGTGCCAGCAGCTTTACCGGGACAGGCGACACCTTC. This translates into CASSFTGTGDTF. Drawing the rest from reference TRBV5-6 and TRBJ1-2, the complete variable domain is DAGVTQSPTHLIKTRGQQVTLRCSPKSGHDTVSWYQQALGQGPQFIFQYYEEEERQRGNFPDRFSGHQFPNYSSELNVNALLLGDSALYLCASSFTGTGDTFGSGTRLTVV.

This chain links TRBV11-2 with TRBJ1-1, with TRBD1 matching over 8 bases. The V gene end was trimmed by 3 bases and the J gene end by 1 base; junction bases not matched to a gene: 7. CDR1 and CDR2 (germline): SGHAT, FQNNGV. The CDR3 spans 16 residues. CDR3 sequence: CASSFGFGTGNTEAFF. CDR3 nucleotide sequence: TGTGCCAGCAGCTTTGGATTCGGGACAGGGAACACTGAAGCTTTCTTT.

The genes are TRBV7-3 and TRBJ1-1, with D possibly TRBD1 on 5 matching bases. The CDR3 has 16 residues. Between the trimmed V and J ends, which lost 4 bases and 0 bases, there was a span of 15 bases. From germline, CDR1 is SGHTA and CDR2 FQGTGA. CDR3 DNA: TGTGCCAGCAGCTCTTACAGGCCAACGATGAACACTGAAGCTTTCTTT. Translated: CASSSYRPTMNTEAFF.

V gene TRBV7-9 combines with J gene TRBJ1-1; the match to TRBD1 covers 9 bases. Per the germline V gene, CDR1 is SEHNR and CDR2 is FQNEAQ (reference sequence). V was clipped by 5 bases and J by 4 bases; unmatched bases: 8. CDR3 length equals 15 residues. The CDR3 sequence is CASSPGQGKGTEAFF. CDR3 nucleotide sequence: TGTGCCAGCAGCCCGGGACAGGGTAAAGGCACTGAAGCTTTCTTT.

This chain joins TRBV5-1 and TRBJ2-1; D possibly matches TRBD1 or TRBD2 (5 bases each). The germline V gene encodes CDR1 SGHRS and CDR2 YFSETQ. V was clipped by 5 bases and J by 8 bases, with 20 bases between them. CDR3 size: 15 residues. The CDR3 region has the DNA TGCGCCAGCAGTTTAACGTCCATACTAGGGGATGAGCAGTTCTTC. Residues: CASSLTSILGDEQFF.

This chain uses TRBV10-2 with TRBJ2-3, with D tentatively TRBD2 (6 bases). Germline-derived CDR1 and CDR2 are WSHSY and SAAADI. Trimming took 8 bases from V and 4 from J, leaving 10 bases between them. The CDR3 totals 12 residues. The CDR3 DNA reads as TGCGCCAGCGGGACTTCCCCAGATACGCAGTATTTT. This sequence encodes CASGTSPDTQYF.

The chain employs TRBV7-2 and TRBJ2-3; D is possibly TRBD1 (5 bases). V was pared by 5 bases and J by 1 base, with 7 bases between. The germline V gene has CDR1 SGHTA and CDR2 FQGNSA. There are 13 residues in the CDR3. The CDR3 loop is CASSPQGTDTQYF. In DNA, the CDR3 is TGTGCCAGCAGCCCACAGGGCACAGATACGCAGTATTTT.

The chain recombines TRBV28 with TRBJ1-1; D is possibly TRBD1 (5 bases). Deletions cut 3 bases from V and 4 bases from J, with 12 bases between. CDR3 length: 14 amino acids. CDR1 is MDHEN and CDR2 is SYDVKM in the germline V gene. CDR3 coding DNA: TGTGCCAGCAGTTTGCGGGGGTTGTCCACTGAAGCTTTCTTT. It is translated as CASSLRGLSTEAFF. Full variable domain (missing parts from reference TRBV28 and TRBJ1-1): DVKVTQSSRYLVKRTGEKVFLECVQDMDHENMFWYRQDPGLGLRLIYFSYDVKMKEKGDIPEGYSVSREKKERFSLILESASTNQTSMYLCASSLRGLSTEAFFGQGTRLTVV.

As for this clone: Distinct nucleotide sequences in the sample also encode this CDR3. The V call is TRBV6-5, the J call TRBJ1-2; 10 bases are a match to TRBD1. Germline-derived CDR1 and CDR2 are MNHEY and SVGAGI. CDR3 size: 16 residues. The V segment lost 0 bases and the J segment 4 bases; nucleotides outside the gene matches: 5. The CDR3 is CASSYSRTGGGYGYTF. The CDR3, as DNA: TGTGCCAGCAGTTACTCGAGGACAGGGGGTGGCTATGGCTACACCTTC.

The chain links TRBV20-1 to TRBJ1-2; D not certain. CDR3 length: 11 residues. Germline CDR1 reads DFQATT; CDR2 reads SNEGSKA (reference sequence). The CDR3 nucleotides read TGCAGGGGCAGTCGGAACTATGGCTACACCTTC. Translated, it gives CRGSRNYGYTF.

The count of this clone is one. The chain links TRBV5-1 to TRBJ1-1, with D uncertain. The V gene's germline CDR1 is SGHRS and CDR2 YFSETQ. V lost 5 bases and J lost 0, with 8 bases in between. The CDR3 is made up of 13 amino acids. The CDR3 DNA is TGCGCCAGCAGGGCAGGTGTGAACACTGAAGCTTTCTTT. Protein: CASRAGVNTEAFF.

V is TRBV11-2 and J is TRBJ1-5; 8 bases are shared with TRBD1. CDR3 size: 15 residues. The ends lost 1 base at V and 7 bases at J; junction bases unmatched: 6. Germline lookup yields CDR1 SGHAT and CDR2 FQNNGV. Here the CDR3 reads CASSLARAGGQPQHF. The CDR3 DNA follows: TGTGCCAGCAGCTTAGCGAGGGCAGGGGGCCAGCCCCAGCATTTT.

The V call is TRBV29-1, the J call TRBJ2-7; 10 bases are shared with TRBD2. Germline-derived CDR1 and CDR2 are SQVTM and ANQGSEA. Unmatched junction bases numbered 8, after V lost 5 bases and J lost 4 bases. The CDR3 consists of 14 residues. The DNA for the CDR3 is TGCAGCGTTCCGGCTAGCGGGAGTAGATACGAGCAGTACTTC. It encodes CSVPASGSRYEQYF.

A single count supports this clone. The chain is built from TRBV6-1 and TRBJ2-7; D perhaps matches TRBD1 (6 bases). The CDR3 totals 14 residues. CDR1 MNHNS and CDR2 SASEGT come from the germline V gene. V was cut by 8 bases and J by 0 bases, with 14 bases left in between. CDR3 nucleotides: TGTGCCAGCTGGGGAACAGGGTTCTCCTACGAGCAGTACTTC. Translating gives CASWGTGFSYEQYF.

This chain links TRBV19 with TRBJ2-1; no clear D. The CDR3 runs 13 residues. CDR1 and CDR2 from the germline V gene are LNHDA and SQIVND (reference sequence). V lost 11 bases, J lost 1 base, and 12 bases lay in between. The CDR3 sequence is CAGLAESYNEQFF. The CDR3 DNA reads as TGTGCCGGCCTGGCAGAATCCTACAATGAGCAGTTCTTC.